Below are 22 T cell receptor beta chains sequenced from a single sample in a study of T cell responses to AZD1222 COVID-19 vaccine. Some clones are missing from TCRdb's copy, which holds only in-frame ones; the method was immunoSEQ multiplex PCR. The sample holds 90,000 to 150,000 clones, roughly 87% seen once. The specimen comprised peripheral blood, sampled 28 days after the second AZD1222 dose. The origin of the receptors is an adult who received the AZD1222 COVID-19 vaccine.

The chain uses TRBV12-3 or TRBV12-4 and TRBJ1-2; TRBD1 matches at 8 bases. Trimming took 4 bases from V and 2 from J; bases not matched to a gene: 0. This CDR3 has 13 amino acids. DNA of the CDR3: TGTGCCAGCAGTTGGACAGGGAACTATGGCTACACCTTC. It specifies CASSWTGNYGYTF.

The V gene is TRBV5-8, the J gene TRBJ2-1; D assignment may be TRBD1 or TRBD2 (5 bases each). The CDR3 extends over 17 amino acids. V was clipped by 2 bases and J by 10 bases, with 25 bases between them. Germline V gene sequence: CDR1 SGHTS, CDR2 YDEGEE. CDR3 bases: TGTGCCAGCAGCTTCCATCCCGGGACCTTCAATCTAGGGGAGCAGTTCTTC. Translating it yields CASSFHPGTFNLGEQFF.

The chain employs TRBV6-2 or TRBV6-3 and TRBJ2-1; D is unclear. This CDR3 contains 11 residues. V lost 5 bases and J lost 5, with 4 bases in between. Per germline, CDR1 MNHEY and CDR2 SVGEGT. CDR3 protein: CASSQHNEQFF. CDR3 DNA: TGTGCCAGCAGTCAACACAATGAGCAGTTCTTC.

This clone was recorded only once. This chain connects TRBV7-9 to TRBJ1-2; D perhaps matches TRBD1 (6 bases). Per the germline V gene, CDR1 is SEHNR and CDR2 is FQNEAQ (reference sequence). This CDR3 is built from 15 residues. Trimming stripped 3 bases from V and 2 bases from J, with 13 bases between. In DNA, the CDR3 is TGTGCCAGCAGCTTTGGGGGGCGCGTGAACTATGGCTACACCTTC. Its translation is CASSFGGRVNYGYTF. Filled out from reference TRBV7-9 and TRBJ1-2, the complete variable domain reads DTGVSQNPRHKITKRGQNVTFRCDPISEHNRLYWYRQTLGQGPEFLTYFQNEAQLEKSRLLSDRFSAERPKGSFSTLEIQRTEQGDSAMYLCASSFGGRVNYGYTFGSGTRLTVV.

The chain is built from TRBV19 and TRBJ2-3, with 7 nucleotides matching TRBD1. Unmatched junction bases numbered 4, after V lost 5 bases and J lost 5 bases. The CDR3 has 13 amino acids. Germline CDR1 LNHDA, CDR2 SQIVND (reference sequence). CDR3 coding DNA: TGTGCCAGTAGTGATTACAGGGGAGATACGCAGTATTTT. Residues: CASSDYRGDTQYF.

The genes are TRBV4-3 and TRBJ2-2, with 14 bases identical to TRBD2. CDR3 length equals 17 residues. The ends lost 3 bases at V and 4 bases at J; junction bases unmatched: 4. Looked up from germline, CDR1 is LGHNA and CDR2 is YSLEER. The chain's CDR3 is CASSHGTSGGFTGELFF. CDR3 bases: TGCGCCAGCAGCCACGGGACTAGCGGGGGTTTCACCGGGGAGCTGTTTTTT.

This sequence joins TRBV9 and TRBJ1-1; D unresolved. V lost 0 bases and J lost 1, with 7 bases in between. The germline V gene encodes CDR1 SGDLS and CDR2 YYNGEE. The CDR3 covers 14 residues. CDR3 sequence: CASSVASGNTEAFF. The CDR3, as DNA: TGTGCCAGCAGCGTAGCCTCAGGGAACACTGAAGCTTTCTTT.

The chain has TRBV5-5 and TRBJ2-7; no definite D call. V lost 0 bases to trimming and J lost 3 bases, with 13 bases between them. The length of the CDR3 is 15 residues. The germline V gene has CDR1 SGHKS and CDR2 YYEKEE (reference sequence). CDR3: CASSLAAPGLYEQYF. The CDR3 DNA follows: TGTGCCAGCAGCTTGGCGGCTCCTGGGCTCTACGAGCAGTACTTC.

This chain's CDR3 is CASSQGGAGEKLFF. The CDR3, as DNA: TGTGCCAGCAGCCAAGGAGGAGCAGGTGAAAAACTGTTTTTT. This chain links TRBV4-2 with TRBJ1-4; no clear D. The CDR3 length is 14 residues. Germline CDR1 is LGHNA and CDR2 is YNFKEQ. The germline V and J ends were trimmed by 1 base and 7 bases, with 10 bases remaining between them.

There are a few counts of this clone. The gene calls are TRBV7-8 and TRBJ1-6; D not resolved. CDR3 length equals 14 residues. In germline, CDR1 is SGHVS, CDR2 FQNEAQ. V lost 6 bases, J lost 4 bases, and 10 bases lay in between. The CDR3 nucleotides read TGTGCCAGCAGACTAATGGGGTATAATTCACCCCTCCACTTT. This codes for CASRLMGYNSPLHF. Based on the CDR3 plus reference TRBV7-8 and TRBJ1-6, the full variable domain is GAGVSQSPRYKVAKRGQDVALRCDPISGHVSLFWYQQALGQGPEFLTYFQNEAQLDKSGLPSDRFFAERPEGSVSTLKIQRTQQEDSAVYLCASRLMGYNSPLHFGNGTRLTVT.

In this sample, this clone turned up once. This chain joins TRBV5-1 and TRBJ1-2; possibly TRBD1 for D (6 bases). Germline V gene sequence: CDR1 SGHRS, CDR2 YFSETQ. The CDR3 runs 15 residues. The V end was cut by 1 base, the J end by 5 bases, with 15 bases between. CDR3 in DNA: TGCGCCAGCAGCTTGACAGGGATAGCGACTTATGGCTACACCTTC. It translates to CASSLTGIATYGYTF.

The V call is TRBV11-2, the J call TRBJ1-2; possible D gene TRBD1, 6 bases. CDR3 size: 13 residues. V was clipped by 5 bases and J by 6 bases, with 13 bases between them. Per the germline V gene, CDR1 is SGHAT and CDR2 is FQNNGV. CDR3: CASSQDSLDGYTF. The CDR3 DNA sequence: TGTGCCAGCAGCCAGGACAGCCTGGATGGCTACACCTTC.

The rearrangement joins TRBV4-3 to TRBJ1-4, with a possible D match to TRBD1 (6 bases). The ends were cut back, 0 bases at V and 6 bases at J, with 11 bases in the middle. CDR3 length equals 15 residues. Germline assignment: CDR1 LGHNA and CDR2 YSLEER. The CDR3 DNA reads as TGCGCCAGCAGCCAAGATTTGGGGGGCTATGAAAAACTGTTTTTT. Translated: CASSQDLGGYEKLFF.

The chain is built from TRBV28 and TRBJ2-5, with D unclear. The length of the CDR3 is 14 residues. CDR1 MDHEN and CDR2 SYDVKM come from the germline V gene. V lost 3 bases and J 5 bases, leaving 13 bases between the germline ends. CDR3 sequence: CASSLRTTGETQYF. The CDR3 DNA sequence: TGTGCCAGCAGTTTGAGGACCACCGGGGAGACCCAGTACTTC.

The gene calls are TRBV6-2 or TRBV6-3 and TRBJ1-1, with D maybe TRBD1 (5 bases). The germline V and J ends were trimmed by 2 bases and 10 bases, with 20 bases remaining between them. CDR1 MNHEY and CDR2 SVGEGT come from the germline V gene. The CDR3 has 15 residues. In nucleotides, the CDR3 is TGTGCCAGCAGTTACAACGTTGGGACCGCCGCCGGAGCTTTCTTT. It translates to CASSYNVGTAAGAFF.

This clone has only a few counts. The V and J genes are TRBV7-9 and TRBJ1-2; D not certain. V was pared by 5 bases and J by 4 bases, with 26 bases between. This CDR3 is built from 18 residues. Germline assignment: CDR1 SEHNR and CDR2 FQNEAQ (reference sequence). CDR3 in amino acids: CASSPQTRGGPVGYGYTF. CDR3 DNA sequence: TGTGCCAGCAGCCCCCAGACTCGAGGAGGGCCTGTAGGCTATGGCTACACCTTC.

This chain uses TRBV18 with TRBJ2-2; no reliable D call. V dropped 2 bases and J dropped 4 bases, with 8 bases sitting between them. The germline gives CDR1 KGHSH, CDR2 LQKENI. This CDR3 comprises 14 residues. CDR3 protein: CASSPKGFTGELFF. DNA for the CDR3: TGTGCCAGCTCACCAAAAGGGTTCACCGGGGAGCTGTTTTTT.

This clone has a single count. V gene TRBV2 combines with J gene TRBJ2-1, with D tentatively TRBD1 (7 bases). V lost 7 bases to trimming and J lost 7 bases, with 17 bases between them. The CDR3 sequence is 14 residues long. From germline, CDR1 is SNHLY and CDR2 FYNNEI. The CDR3 loop reads CASIQGGYGNEQFF. The CDR3 coding sequence is TGTGCCAGCATCCAGGGGGGATATGGGAATGAGCAGTTCTTC.

The gene calls are TRBV7-8 and TRBJ1-2; D unclear. The length of the CDR3 is 13 residues. Germline assignment: CDR1 SGHVS and CDR2 FQNEAQ. Trimming removed 2 bases at V and 4 bases at J, with 8 bases between. The CDR3 sequence: CASSLIRTYGYTF. The CDR3 DNA sequence: TGTGCCAGCAGCTTAATCAGGACCTATGGCTACACCTTC.

The chain carries TRBV10-3 and TRBJ2-7; no firm D call. The CDR3 extends over 12 amino acids. Germline V gene lookup returns CDR1 ENHRY and CDR2 SYGVKD. Trimming took 5 bases from V and 5 from J, leaving 10 bases between them. CDR3 in amino acids: CAISYGGDEQYF. CDR3 nucleotide sequence: TGTGCCATCAGTTACGGTGGAGACGAGCAGTACTTC.

The chain employs TRBV9 and TRBJ2-3, with a weak D call TRBD2 (5 bases). V was cut by 3 bases and J by 0 bases, with 11 bases left in between. The CDR3 extends over 15 amino acids. In germline, CDR1 is SGDLS, CDR2 YYNGEE. CDR3 nucleotide sequence: TGTGCCAGCAGCGACAGCGGTTTTAGCACAGATACGCAGTATTTT. Its protein product is CASSDSGFSTDTQYF.

The table lists this clone with a few counts. This rearrangement joins TRBV7-8 to TRBJ2-1; D gene unclear. Germline CDR1 is SGHVS and CDR2 is FQNEAQ. CDR3 length: 11 amino acids. Trimming left V 1 base short and J 8 bases short, with 3 bases between. CDR3: CASSLVDEQFF. The CDR3 nucleotides are TGTGCCAGCAGCTTAGTTGATGAGCAGTTCTTC.